This record looks at one T cell receptor beta chain sequence and its context. Its specificity is not known. This sample stems from a study of CXCR4 blockade with PD-1 therapy in pancreatic cancer. No neoadjuvant therapy was given before resection to the patients supplying these archived tumor blocks. Findings of the study overall: Tumors were clonally expanded, mean approximately 0.14 versus 0.053 in healthy blood. Without paired alpha-beta data, shared specificity of dominant clones is unconfirmed. Frequent tumor clones were encoded by many distinct rearrangements, suggesting shared antigens.

Germline V gives CDR1 GTSNPN, CDR2 SVGIG (reference sequence). CDR3 length equals 15 residues. V was cut by 3 bases and J by 0 bases, with 12 bases left in between. Only in-frame clones appear in the TCRdb table, and some are missing; sequencing was by immunoSEQ multiplex PCR. The table includes about 3,000 clones, 39% detected once. V is TRBV30 and J is TRBJ2-4; D gene unclear. The receptor was isolated from a human donor with pancreatic ductal adenocarcinoma. Specimen: tumor tissue. The CDR3 sequence is CAWRDRSLAKNIQYF. Written as DNA, the CDR3 is TGTGCCTGGAGGGACCGATCGTTAGCCAAAAACATTCAGTACTTC.